These T cell receptor beta chains were read from a single sample in a study of shared clonotypes between healthy human individuals. The data were produced by immunoSEQ multiplex PCR, yet TCRdb's version contains in-frame clones alone and is incomplete. The top ten hold approximately 0.5% of the sample, which has some 1,100,000 clones, around 78% seen once. The sequenced sample consisted of memory CD4+ T cells from PBMCs. Receptors originate from a man younger than 35 in good health. Some clones in this sample may be carry-over from other donors' samples. Both conserved end residues are part of each CDR3. A D gene is named only where the DNA matches it firmly. Size tells how often a clone was seen (once, few, many) or the class of an expanded clone, and some rows leave it out.

-	TRBV7-9	TRBJ2-2	TRBD2	CASSSGLAGAFGTGELFF	TGTGCCAGCAGCTCGGGACTAGCGGGAGCGTTCGGCACCGGGGAGCTGTTTTTT
-	TRBV7-8	TRBJ2-2	-	CASSLGDRGPSGSGDTGELFF	TGTGCCAGCAGCTTAGGAGACAGGGGGCCTAGCGGGAGTGGGGACACCGGGGAGCTGTTTTTT
-	TRBV6-6	TRBJ2-7	TRBD2	CAIPMTGTSVEQYF	TGTGCCATTCCAATGACCGGGACTAGTGTCGAGCAGTACTTC
-	TRBV7-2	TRBJ1-4	-	CASSLARTGDNEKLFF	TGTGCCAGCAGCTTGGCCAGGACGGGGGATAATGAAAAACTGTTTTTT
many	TRBV19	TRBJ1-4	-	CASSSQGWTNEKLFF	TGTGCCAGTAGTTCCCAGGGCTGGACTAATGAAAAACTGTTTTTT
-	TRBV5-1	TRBJ1-2	TRBD1	CASSQGQGNGYTF	TGCGCCAGCAGCCAGGGACAGGGTAATGGCTACACCTTC
once	TRBV18	TRBJ2-1	-	CASSPPTLKEQFF	TGTGCCAGCTCACCACCAACCCTCAAAGAGCAGTTCTTC
-	TRBV28	TRBJ1-2	TRBD1	CASRPIRGTASNYGYTF	TGTGCCAGCAGACCGATACGAGGGACAGCATCTAACTATGGCTACACCTTC
-	TRBV2	TRBJ2-2	-	CASSNKRNTGELFF	TGTGCCAGCAGTAATAAGAGGAACACCGGGGAGCTGTTTTTT
-	TRBV7-2	TRBJ2-1	-	CASSLVGSPFF	TGTGCCAGCAGCTTAGTTGGGTCGCCGTTCTTC
-	TRBV10-1	TRBJ1-1	-	CASSAVLPGTDGTEAFF	TGCGCCAGCAGTGCCGTACTCCCGGGGACGGACGGGACTGAAGCTTTCTTT
once	TRBV15	TRBJ1-2	TRBD1	CATSRDPIGQGHGYTF	TGTGCCACCAGCAGAGATCCCATAGGACAGGGCCATGGCTACACCTTC
-	TRBV27	TRBJ1-4	-	CASSRVPGTVNEKLFF	TGTGCCAGCAGTAGAGTCCCCGGGACGGTTAATGAAAAACTGTTTTTT